This is a list of T cell receptor beta chains from one sample in a study of CD8 T cells in Susac syndrome. From the immunoSEQ multiplex PCR reads, TCRdb called clonotypes with MiXCR, one entry per CDR3 protein. The sample consists of 100,000 to 150,000 distinct CDR3 sequences, approximately 93% of them appearing once. Sequencing was performed on CD8+ T cells from PBMCs. The receptors were gathered from a human donor with multiple sclerosis. Both conserved end residues are part of each CDR3. D genes are given only for firm matches. Clone size is shown for a subset of rows, as once, few, many or a class of expanded clone.

>.|.|TRBV24-1|TRBJ2-2
TGTGCCACCCACCGGGCGGACACCGGGGAGCTGTTTTTT
CATHRADTGELFF
>.|TRBD2|TRBV4-2|TRBJ2-7
TGTGCCAGCAGCCAAGCCGGGACTAGCGGACCCAACTCCTACGAGCAGTACTTC
CASSQAGTSGPNSYEQYF
>.|.|TRBV9|TRBJ1-1
TGTGCCAGCAGCGGAAACAGGCCAGACGAAGCTTTCTTT
CASSGNRPDEAFF
>.|.|TRBV12-3/TRBV12-4|TRBJ2-3
TGTGCCAGCAGTTTAAAGGGGGGTCTTCCAGATACGCAGTATTTT
CASSLKGGLPDTQYF
>.|TRBD1|TRBV7-9|TRBJ2-5
TGTGCCAGCAGCCACACAGGGGGAGGAGAGACCCAGTACTTC
CASSHTGGGETQYF
>.|TRBD2|TRBV29-1|TRBJ2-1
TGCAGCGTTGAAGAGAGGGAGGGGAATGAGCAGTTCTTC
CSVEEREGNEQFF
>.|.|TRBV12-3/TRBV12-4|TRBJ2-1
TGTGCCAGCAGTTTACCAGACGGTGAGCAGTTCTTC
CASSLPDGEQFF
>.|.|TRBV4-1|TRBJ1-1
TGCGCCAGCAGCCAAATGGGACGTCTGGGGGCTTTCTTT
CASSQMGRLGAFF
>.|.|TRBV20-1|TRBJ2-6
TGCAGTGCTAGAGATCGAGGGGCCAACGTCCTGACTTTC
CSARDRGANVLTF
>.|.|TRBV9|TRBJ1-2
TGTGCCAGCAGCGTAGCTGCAGGGGACCATGGCTACACCTTC
CASSVAAGDHGYTF
>.|.|TRBV29-1|TRBJ1-5
TGCAGCGTCGAATCCCGAGGAAGTCAGCCCCAGCATTTT
CSVESRGSQPQHF
>.|.|TRBV5-1|TRBJ1-2
TGCGCCAGCAGCCCGGACCGTGGGACTGGCTACACCTTC
CASSPDRGTGYTF
>.|.|TRBV7-9|TRBJ1-1
TGTGCCAGCAGCTTAGTTCGGGAGAACACTGAAGCTTTCTTT
CASSLVRENTEAFF
>.|.|TRBV29-1|TRBJ2-7
TGCAGCGCCACCGGCGGGATAACCTACGAGCAGTACTTC
CSATGGITYEQYF
>.|.|TRBV2|TRBJ2-1
TGTGCCAGCAGTACCGGTTCGGGGGATGAGCAGTTCTTC
CASSTGSGDEQFF
>.|.|TRBV21-1|TRBJ2-4
TGTGCCAGCAGCAAAGTACATCGGCAGCTACTTGTAGCCAAAAACATTCAGTACTTC
CASSKVHRQLLVAKNIQYF
>.|.|TRBV24-1|TRBJ2-3
TGTGCCACCCCGGACAGCGATACGCAGTATTTT
CATPDSDTQYF
>.|.|TRBV6-6|TRBJ1-1
TGTGCCAGCAGTTACTCAGGCAGAGAGGCTTTCTTT
CASSYSGREAFF
>.|TRBD2|TRBV19|TRBJ2-3
TGTGCCAGTAGCACAGCCGGGACTAGCGGCAGCACAGATACGCAGTATTTT
CASSTAGTSGSTDTQYF
>.|.|TRBV12-3/TRBV12-4|TRBJ2-5
TGTGCCAGCAGTCCAACCCGGACAGAAGAGACCCAGTACTTC
CASSPTRTEETQYF
>.|.|TRBV5-4|TRBJ2-3
TGTGCCAGCAGCCAAAAAAGGGCCTACACAGATACGCAGTATTTT
CASSQKRAYTDTQYF
>.|.|TRBV4-1|TRBJ2-4
TGCGCCAGCAGCCAAGATACGCGGGGAAAAAACATTCAGTACTTC
CASSQDTRGKNIQYF
>.|TRBD1|TRBV19|TRBJ2-1
TGTGCCAGTGAAGGGGGGACAGGTGGGGTCGATGAGCAGTTCTTC
CASEGGTGGVDEQFF
>.|.|TRBV7-3|TRBJ2-4
TGTGCCAGCAGCTTAACGGGGGGGCGCCTGGACATTCAGTACTTC
CASSLTGGRLDIQYF
>.|TRBD2|TRBV5-4|TRBJ2-3
TGTGCCAGCAGCTCCAGCGGGATGGGGACAGATACGCAGTATTTT
CASSSSGMGTDTQYF
>.|TRBD1|TRBV14|TRBJ1-1
TGTGCCAGCAGCCCGGGACAGGGGCGGGGCACTGAAGCTTTCTTT
CASSPGQGRGTEAFF
>.|TRBD2|TRBV12-3/TRBV12-4|TRBJ2-1
TGTGCCAGCAGTTCGCGCAGACTAGCGGGGGAATACAATGAGCAGTTCTTC
CASSSRRLAGEYNEQFF
>.|TRBD2|TRBV9|TRBJ2-2
TGTGCCAGCAGCGCCAGCGGGAAGAACACCGGGGAGCTGTTTTTT
CASSASGKNTGELFF
>few|.|TRBV7-3|TRBJ2-1
TGTGCCAGCAGCCGCGGCGAGCAGTTCTTC
CASSRGEQFF
>.|.|TRBV5-4|TRBJ1-2
TGTGCCAGCAGCTTGAGTGGGGAGGGTGGCTACACCTTC
CASSLSGEGGYTF
>.|.|TRBV3-1|TRBJ2-2
TGTGCCAGCAGCCAAATCTTGGACAGCAACACCGGGGAGCTGTTTTTT
CASSQILDSNTGELFF
>.|.|TRBV29-1|TRBJ2-1
TGCAGCGTTTGTGGCAGGGCCTCTGGGGATGAGCAGTTCTTC
CSVCGRASGDEQFF
>once|.|TRBV7-2|TRBJ1-2
TGTGCCAGCAGCCCGAGAGGGGAAAACTATGGCTACACCTTC
CASSPRGENYGYTF
>.|.|TRBV13|TRBJ1-1
TGTGCCAGCAGCTTACGGGGGCATTTAGCTGAAGCTTTCTTT
CASSLRGHLAEAFF
>.|.|TRBV5-1|TRBJ2-6
TGCGCCAGCAGCTCGGACGGGAGCTCTGGGGCCAACGTCCTGACTTTC
CASSSDGSSGANVLTF